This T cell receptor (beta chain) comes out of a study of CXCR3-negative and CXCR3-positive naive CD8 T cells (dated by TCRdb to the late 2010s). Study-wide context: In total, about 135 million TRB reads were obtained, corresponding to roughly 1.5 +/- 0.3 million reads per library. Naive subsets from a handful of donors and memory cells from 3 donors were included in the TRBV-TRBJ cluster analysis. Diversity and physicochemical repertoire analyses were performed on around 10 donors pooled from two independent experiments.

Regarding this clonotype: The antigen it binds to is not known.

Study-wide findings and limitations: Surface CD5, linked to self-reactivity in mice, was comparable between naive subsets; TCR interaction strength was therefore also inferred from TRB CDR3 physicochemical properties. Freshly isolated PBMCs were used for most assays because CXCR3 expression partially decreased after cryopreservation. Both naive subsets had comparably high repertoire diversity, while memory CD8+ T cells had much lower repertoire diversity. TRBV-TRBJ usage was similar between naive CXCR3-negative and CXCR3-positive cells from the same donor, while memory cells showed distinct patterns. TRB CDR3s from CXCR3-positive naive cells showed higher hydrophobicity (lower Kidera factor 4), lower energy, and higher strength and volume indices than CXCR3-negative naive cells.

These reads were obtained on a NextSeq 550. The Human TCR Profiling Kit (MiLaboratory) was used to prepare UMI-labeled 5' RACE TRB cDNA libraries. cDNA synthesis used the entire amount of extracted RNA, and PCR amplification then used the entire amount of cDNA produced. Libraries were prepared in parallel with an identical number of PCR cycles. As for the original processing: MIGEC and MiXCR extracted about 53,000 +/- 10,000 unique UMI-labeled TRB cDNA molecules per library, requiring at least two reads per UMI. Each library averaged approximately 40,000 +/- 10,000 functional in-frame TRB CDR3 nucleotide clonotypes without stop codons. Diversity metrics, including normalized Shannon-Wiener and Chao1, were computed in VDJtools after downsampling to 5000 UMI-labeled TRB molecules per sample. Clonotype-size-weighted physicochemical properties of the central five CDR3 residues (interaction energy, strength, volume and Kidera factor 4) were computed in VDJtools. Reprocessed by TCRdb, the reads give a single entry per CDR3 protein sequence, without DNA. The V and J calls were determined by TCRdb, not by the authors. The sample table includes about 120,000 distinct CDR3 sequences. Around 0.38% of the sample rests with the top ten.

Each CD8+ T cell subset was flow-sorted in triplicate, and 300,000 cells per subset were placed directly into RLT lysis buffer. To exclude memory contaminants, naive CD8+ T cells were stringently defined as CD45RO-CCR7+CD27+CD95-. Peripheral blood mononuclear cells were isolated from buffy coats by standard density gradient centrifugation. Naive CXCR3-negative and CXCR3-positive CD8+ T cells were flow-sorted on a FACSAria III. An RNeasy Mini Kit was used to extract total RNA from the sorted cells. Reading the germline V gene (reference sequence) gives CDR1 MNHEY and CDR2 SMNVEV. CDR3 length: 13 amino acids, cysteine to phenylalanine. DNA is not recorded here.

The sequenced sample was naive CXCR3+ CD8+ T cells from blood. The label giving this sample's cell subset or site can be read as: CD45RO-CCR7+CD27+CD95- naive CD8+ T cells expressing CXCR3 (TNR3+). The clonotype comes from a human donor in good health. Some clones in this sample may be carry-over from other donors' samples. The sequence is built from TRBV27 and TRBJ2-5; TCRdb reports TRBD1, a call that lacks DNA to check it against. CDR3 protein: CASRQGNQETQYF.